The 21 T cell receptor beta chains presented below share a single source sample, sequenced in a study of tumor-infiltrating lymphocytes in primary liver carcinoma. Germline DNA was extracted too, while blood RNA derived from unsorted whole blood. A constant-region primer primed TCR beta cDNA synthesis from around 500 ng of total RNA. What produced the TCR beta libraries was three nested multiplex PCR rounds using slightly modified ARM-PCR. TRBV1-TRBV30 forward primers paired with a C-beta reverse primer were used in the first two PCR rounds, which ran about 11 cycles each. A single record per CDR3 protein comes from TCRdb applying MiXCR to the multiplex PCR reads. The sample lists some 200,000 distinct CDR3 sequences, less than 70% seen once, with roughly 7% in the top ten. The sequencing input was peripheral blood. These receptors were collected from a woman aged 55-69 years with primary liver carcinoma and hepatitis B virus infection.

This clonotype was observed a few times. The J gene is TRBJ2-4, the V gene TRBV13; tentative D call: TRBD2 (5 bases). The CDR3 is 18 residues long. CDR1 is PRHDT, CDR2 FYEKMQ, per germline (reference sequence). V dropped 5 bases and J dropped 0 bases, with 20 bases sitting between them. This CDR3 is CASSPTRITTLAKNIQYF. The DNA for the CDR3 is TGTGCCAGCAGCCCCACTAGGATAACGACTCTAGCCAAAAACATTCAGTACTTC. Variable domain in full (rest from reference TRBV13 and TRBJ2-4): AAGVIQSPRHLIKEKRETATLKCYPIPRHDTVYWYQQGPGQDPQFLISFYEKMQSDKGSIPDRFSAQQFSDYHSELNMSSLELGDSALYFCASSPTRITTLAKNIQYFGAGTRLSVL.

In the case of this clonotype: A clone one base away is much larger, so this may be a read error. The chain uses TRBV7-9 and TRBJ1-6; 8 bases match TRBD1. CDR1 is SEHNR, CDR2 FQNEAQ, per germline (reference sequence). This CDR3 has 14 amino acids. The CDR3 coding sequence is TGTGCCAGCAGCTCGACAGGGGATAATTCACCCATCCACTTT. Translating it yields CASSSTGDNSPIHF.

J is TRBJ1-5 and V is TRBV29-1; perhaps TRBD1 as D (6 bases). The CDR3 runs 14 residues. Germline CDR1 and CDR2: SQVTM and ANQGSEA. CDR3 DNA: TGCAGTTATTCAACCTGGACAGATGAACAGCCCCAGCATTTT. Amino acids: CSYSTWTDEQPQHF. The whole variable domain, filled in from reference TRBV29-1 and TRBJ1-5, reads SAVISQKPSRDICQRGTSLTIQCQVDSQVTMMFWYRQQPGQSLTLIATANQGSEATYESGFVIDKFPISRPNLTFSTLTVSNMSPEDSSIYLCSYSTWTDEQPQHFGDGTRLSIL.

This clonotype was seen repeatedly, ten times or more. V and J are TRBV12-3 or TRBV12-4 and TRBJ2-7; a weak D match, TRBD1 (6 bases). V lost 6 bases to trimming and J lost 5 bases, with 11 bases between them. CDR3 length equals 12 residues. CDR3 in DNA: TGTGCCAGCAGCTCACAGGGAGACGAGCAGTACTTC. This codes for CASSSQGDEQYF.

This clonotype showed up many times. This chain links TRBV6-1 with TRBJ2-3; D gene ambiguous. The germline V gene has CDR1 MNHNS and CDR2 SASEGT. The ends were cut back, 0 bases at V and 0 bases at J, with 4 bases in the middle. This CDR3 has 14 residues. CDR3 nucleotide sequence: TGTGCCAGCAGTGAAGCAGGCAGCACAGATACGCAGTATTTT. Encoded protein: CASSEAGSTDTQYF.

Remarks on this clonotype: A much bigger clone sits one base away, suggesting this may be a read error. V gene TRBV6-1 combines with J gene TRBJ2-1, with D hard to call. The germline gives CDR1 MNHNS, CDR2 SASEGT. The CDR3 contains 16 residues. CDR3 sequence (DNA): TGTGCCAGCAGGATGGGATCAGCCCTCCCCTACAGTGAGCAGTTCTTC. It specifies CASRMGSALPYSEQFF.

Remarks on this clonotype: Germline and junction disagree at one end, which may indicate a read error. The chain uses TRBV7-9 and TRBJ2-7; D is ambiguous. The CDR3 totals 17 residues. From germline, CDR1 is SEHNR and CDR2 FQNEAQ (reference sequence). This CDR3 is CASSLDLARLPTYEHYF. CDR3 bases: TGTGCCAGCAGCTTAGATCTCGCCAGGCTGCCAACCTACGAGCACTACTTC.

Of note for this clonotype: A much larger clonotype is one base distant, so this may be a read error. As the CDR3 is not closed by the conserved phenylalanine or tryptophan, this likely results from a read error. The CDR3 DNA is TGTGCCAGCAGTAGCTTACAGGGGATTTACACTGAAGCTTTCATT. It yields the protein CASSSLQGIYTEAFI. The V gene is TRBV6-5, the J gene TRBJ1-1; 7 bases match TRBD1. V gave up 5 bases and J gave up 3 bases; unmatched junction bases: 9. The V gene's germline CDR1 is MNHEY and CDR2 SVGAGI. The CDR3 totals 15 residues.

Remarks on this clonotype: At one boundary the junction diverges from the germline segment, which might be a read error. The chain carries TRBV29-1 and TRBJ2-1, with a weak D call TRBD2 (6 bases). CDR3 length equals 14 residues. The germline V gene has CDR1 SQVTM and CDR2 ANQGSEA. The CDR3 DNA sequence: TGCAGCGTTCATCAGAGCGGGTGGTACAATGAGCAGTCCTTC. Protein sequence: CSVHQSGWYNEQSF.

As for this clonotype: At one end, the junction sequence differs from germline, possibly due to a read error. The V and J genes are TRBV11-2 and TRBJ2-7; TRBD2 matches at 11 bases. The CDR3 is 20 residues long. Germline CDR1 reads SGHAT; CDR2 reads FQNNGV. The CDR3 DNA reads as TGTGCCACCAGCCGTAGTTTCGGGACTAGCGGCCCCTTGGGGCCCTACGAGCAGTACTTC. Amino acid sequence: CATSRSFGTSGPLGPYEQYF.

CDR3 in amino acids: CAGSTVTGANVLTF. The CDR3 bases are TGTGCCGGATCGACAGTAACTGGGGCCAACGTCCTGACTTTC. The gene calls are TRBV11-2 and TRBJ2-6; D perhaps matches TRBD1 (5 bases). The CDR3 covers 14 residues. V lost 11 bases and J 2 bases, leaving 13 bases between the germline ends. The germline V gene encodes CDR1 SGHAT and CDR2 FQNNGV.

This clonotype was seen ten or more times. V usage is TRBV13 and J usage is TRBJ1-3; 7 bases map to TRBD1. The CDR3 is 16 residues long. V lost 6 bases and J lost 0; bases outside the gene matches: 8. Germline lookup yields CDR1 PRHDT and CDR2 FYEKMQ (reference sequence). The CDR3 DNA reads as TGTGCCAGCAGTTACTACAGGGGAATCTCTGGAAACACCATATATTTT. Protein product: CASSYYRGISGNTIYF.

This clonotype was counted a single time. In DNA form, the CDR3 reads TGTGCTGGCAGCTTAGACATGAACACTGAAGCTTTCTTT. It codes for CAGSLDMNTEAFF. The chain couples TRBV11-2 to TRBJ1-1; D ambiguous. The CDR3 is 13 amino acids. CDR1 and CDR2 from the germline V gene are SGHAT and FQNNGV.

A note on this clonotype: Its ends do not fully match the called genes, so a read error is possible. The V and J genes are TRBV5-6 and TRBJ2-3, with 7 positions matching TRBD2. The CDR3 spans 14 residues. CDR1 is SGHDT, CDR2 YYEEEE, per germline. Written as DNA, the CDR3 is TGTGCCATCAGCTTACTAGCGCCCACGGATACGCAGTATTTT. Its protein is CAISLLAPTDTQYF.

The gene calls are TRBV28 and TRBJ1-1; D uncertain. Trimming removed 4 bases from V and 3 bases from J, with 9 bases in between. The CDR3 consists of 13 residues. The germline V gene encodes CDR1 MDHEN and CDR2 SYDVKM. Here the CDR3 reads CASSSHPDTEAFF. The CDR3 coding sequence is TGTGCCAGCAGTTCCCACCCCGACACTGAAGCTTTCTTT.

The chain links TRBV18 to TRBJ1-1; TRBD1 is a possible D gene (5 bases). V was shortened by 2 bases and J by 10 bases, with 8 bases between the two germline ends. Germline V CDR1 and CDR2: KGHSH, LQKENI. CDR3 length: 11 amino acids. The DNA for the CDR3 is TGTGCCAGCTCACCATGGGACCGAGCTTTCTTT. Translated, it gives CASSPWDRAFF.

This clonotype was observed a few times. A clone one base away is much larger, so this may be a read error. The rearrangement links TRBV29-1 to TRBJ2-6; D not certain. CDR3 length: 14 amino acids. Germline-derived CDR1 and CDR2 are SQVTM and ANQGSEA. CDR3 DNA: TGCAGCGTTGTCGTGGTCTCTGGGGTCAACGTCCTGACTTTC. Protein: CSVVVVSGVNVLTF.

A note on this clonotype: This clone may be a read error of a much larger clone one base away. CDR3 sequence (DNA): TGTGCCATCAGTGAGTCGACTGCGGGAATAGGAGAGACCCAGTACTTC. Translated, it gives CAISESTAGIGETQYF. V and J are TRBV10-3 and TRBJ2-5; D possibly corresponds to TRBD2 (6 bases). The CDR3 totals 16 residues. The V and J ends lost 0 bases and 4 bases respectively, with 15 bases between them. From germline, CDR1 is ENHRY and CDR2 SYGVKD.

Worth noting for this clonotype: Being one base from a much bigger clone, this may be a read error. This chain uses TRBV5-5 with TRBJ2-1, with 7 bases lining up with TRBD2. CDR3 size: 16 residues. The J segment lost 7 bases and the V segment lost 1 base, leaving 11 bases of the junction unmatched. Per germline, CDR1 SGHKS and CDR2 YYEKEE (reference sequence). CDR3 bases: TGTGCCAGCAGCTTGTCCAACTGGGACTACCTAAATGAGCAGTTCTTC. Translating it yields CASSLSNWDYLNEQFF. Looking up the rest from reference TRBV5-5 and TRBJ2-1 gives the full variable domain: DAGVTQSPTHLIKTRGQQVTLRCSPISGHKSVSWYQQVLGQGPQFIFQYYEKEERGRGNFPDRFSARQFPNYSSELNVNALLLGDSALYLCASSLSNWDYLNEQFFGPGTRLTVL.

This clonotype has only a few counts. The germline gene is not matched at one end of the junction; a read error may be the cause. V usage is TRBV11-1 and J usage is TRBJ2-5, with D possibly matching TRBD2 (5 bases). The germline CDR1 and CDR2 sequences are SGHAT and FQDESV (reference sequence). This CDR3 contains 13 residues. CDR3 amino acids: CPSSLGAQGTQYF. CDR3 in DNA: TGTCCCAGCAGCTTGGGAGCCCAAGGGACCCAGTACTTC.

This clonotype was seen a few times. The chain uses TRBV6-2 or TRBV6-3 and TRBJ2-1; 8 bases are shared with TRBD2. J lost 12 bases, V lost 2 bases, and 9 bases had no gene match. In germline, CDR1 is MNHEY, CDR2 SVGEGT. The CDR3 totals 14 residues. The CDR3 region is CASSYQRERPWQFF. The CDR3 nucleotides read TGTGCCAGCAGTTACCAGCGGGAGCGCCCCTGGCAGTTCTTC.